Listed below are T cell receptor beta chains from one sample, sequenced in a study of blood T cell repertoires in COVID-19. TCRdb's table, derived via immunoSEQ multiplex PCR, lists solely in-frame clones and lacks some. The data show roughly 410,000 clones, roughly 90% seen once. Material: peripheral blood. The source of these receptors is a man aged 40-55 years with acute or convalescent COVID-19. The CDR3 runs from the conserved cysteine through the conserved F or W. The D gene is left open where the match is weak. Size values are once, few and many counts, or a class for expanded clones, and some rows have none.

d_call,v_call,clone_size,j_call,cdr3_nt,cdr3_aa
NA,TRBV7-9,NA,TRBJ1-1,TGTGCCAGCACCGCGTCCCCGAACACTGAAGCTTTCTTT,CASTASPNTEAFF
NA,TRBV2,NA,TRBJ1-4,TGTGCCAGCAGCCTACAGGGACCTAATGAAAAACTGTTTTTT,CASSLQGPNEKLFF
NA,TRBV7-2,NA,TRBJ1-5,TGTGCCAGCAGCTTGGCAGGTACAGCTCAGCCCCAGCATTTT,CASSLAGTAQPQHF
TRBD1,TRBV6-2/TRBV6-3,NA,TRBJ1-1,TGTGCCAGCAGTTACAACAGGGGCGGGAACACTGAAGCTTTCTTT,CASSYNRGGNTEAFF
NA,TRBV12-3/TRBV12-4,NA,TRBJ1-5,TGTGCCAGCAGTTTTGGTCCGGGTCAGCCCCAGCATTTT,CASSFGPGQPQHF
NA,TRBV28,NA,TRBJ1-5,TGTGCCAGCAATGCGGGGGGTAGCAATCAGCCCCAGCATTTT,CASNAGGSNQPQHF
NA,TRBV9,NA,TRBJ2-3,TGTGCCAGCAGCGGAGGGGGAGCCACAGATACGCAGTATTTT,CASSGGGATDTQYF
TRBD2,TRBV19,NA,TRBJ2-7,TGTGCCAGTACCCCGGTGGGGGTAGCGGGAGCACAATACGAGCAGTACTTC,CASTPVGVAGAQYEQYF
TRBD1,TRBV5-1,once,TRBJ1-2,TGCGCCAGCAGCTTCACAGGGGTCCGGGGAGGAGGCTACACCTTC,CASSFTGVRGGGYTF
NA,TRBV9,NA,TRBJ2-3,TGTGCCAGCAGCGTAGAGGGGACGGCAGGGGCAGATACGCAGTATTTT,CASSVEGTAGADTQYF
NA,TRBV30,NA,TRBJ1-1,TGTGCCTGGAGGGTGAAGACTGGTCGGAACACTGAAGCTTTCTTT,CAWRVKTGRNTEAFF
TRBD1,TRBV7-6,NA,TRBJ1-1,TGTGCCAGCAGCCCAGGGACAGGGGGCCCCACTGAAGCTTTCTTT,CASSPGTGGPTEAFF
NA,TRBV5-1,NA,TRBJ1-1,TGCGCCAGCAGCTTGTCGAACAGCTACACTGAAGCTTTCTTT,CASSLSNSYTEAFF
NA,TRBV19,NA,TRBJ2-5,TGTGCCAGTAGTCCAGGGTCGCTACAAGAGACCCAGTACTTC,CASSPGSLQETQYF
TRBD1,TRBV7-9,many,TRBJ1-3,TGTGCCAGCAGCTTCATTCAGGGGGCCGAAGGAAACACCATATATTTT,CASSFIQGAEGNTIYF
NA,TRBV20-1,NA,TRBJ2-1,TGCAGTGCTACTTATGACAATGAGCAGTTCTTC,CSATYDNEQFF
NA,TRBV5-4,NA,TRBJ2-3,TGTGCCAGCAGCTTGGCCGCAGGGGGCACAGATACGCAGTATTTT,CASSLAAGGTDTQYF
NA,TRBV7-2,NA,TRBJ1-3,TGTGCCAGCAGCTTAGCAGGGGGCTCTGGAAACACCATATATTTT,CASSLAGGSGNTIYF
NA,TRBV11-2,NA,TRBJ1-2,TGTGCCAGCAGCTTAAATGGACAGACTCTTTATGGCTACACCTTC,CASSLNGQTLYGYTF
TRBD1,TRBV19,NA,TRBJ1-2,TGTGCCAGTAGCAGGACAGGGGACTATGGCTACACCTTC,CASSRTGDYGYTF
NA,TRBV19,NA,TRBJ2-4,TGTGCCAGTAGTATGTTGCGGGATAGGGAAAACATTCAGTACTTC,CASSMLRDRENIQYF
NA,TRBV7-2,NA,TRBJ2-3,TGTGCCAGCAGCTTACGGGTTCGGATCACTAGCACAGATACGCAGTATTTT,CASSLRVRITSTDTQYF
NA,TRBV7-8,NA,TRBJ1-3,TGTGCCAGCAGCGAAGGGAGGGGTCCGTGGGGAAACACCATATATTTT,CASSEGRGPWGNTIYF
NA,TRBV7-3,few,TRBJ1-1,TGTGCCAGCAGCTTAATGGGGGGGTTGAACACTGAAGCTTTCTTT,CASSLMGGLNTEAFF
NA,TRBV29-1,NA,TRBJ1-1,TGCAGCGTTGGTCGGGAAATGAACACTGAAGCTTTCTTT,CSVGREMNTEAFF
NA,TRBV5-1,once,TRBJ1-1,TGCGCCAGCAGCTTCAGGGGAAGTATGGATACTGAAGCTTTCTTT,CASSFRGSMDTEAFF
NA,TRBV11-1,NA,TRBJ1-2,TGTGCCAGCAGCTCCAGGGGTAACTATGGCTACACCTTC,CASSSRGNYGYTF
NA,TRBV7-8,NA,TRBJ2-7,TGTGCCAGCAGCTTAGCCCGTACGGTGCGGGAGCAGTACTTC,CASSLARTVREQYF
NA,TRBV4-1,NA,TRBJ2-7,TGCGCCAGCAGCCAAGTAGGGCAGGGGAGGTACTTC,CASSQVGQGRYF
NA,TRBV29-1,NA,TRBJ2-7,TGCAGCGTCGACCTCGGGGGGCCGCCGGACGAGCAGTACTTC,CSVDLGGPPDEQYF
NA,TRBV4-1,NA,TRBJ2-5,TGCGCCAGCAGTCAACTTCCAGGGGCCCAAGAGACCCAGTACTTC,CASSQLPGAQETQYF
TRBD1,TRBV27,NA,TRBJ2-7,TGTGCCAGCAGTTTATTTCGGACAGGGCCCTACGAGCAGTACTTC,CASSLFRTGPYEQYF
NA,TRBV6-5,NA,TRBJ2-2,TGTGCCAGCAAAACCGGGACTCTGAACACCGGGGAGCTGTTTTTT,CASKTGTLNTGELFF
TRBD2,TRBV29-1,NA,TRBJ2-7,TGCAGCGTATCTAGCGGGGATGACGAGCAGTACTTC,CSVSSGDDEQYF
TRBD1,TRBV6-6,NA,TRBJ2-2,TGTGCCAGCAGTGGTACAGGGGCCGGGGAGCTGTTTTTT,CASSGTGAGELFF
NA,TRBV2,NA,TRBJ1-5,TGTGCCAGCAGTGACTCGGGGAACAAGGAGCCCCAGCATTTT,CASSDSGNKEPQHF
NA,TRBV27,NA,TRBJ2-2,TGTGCCACCGGAACCAGGGCCACCGGGGAGCTGTTTTTT,CATGTRATGELFF
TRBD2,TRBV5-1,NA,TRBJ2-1,TGCGCCAGCACCTTAATGACTAGCGGGGGCAATGAGCAGTTCTTC,CASTLMTSGGNEQFF
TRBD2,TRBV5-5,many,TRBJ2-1,TGTGCCAGCAGCCTCGAGTTGCGGGGGGGTGAGCAGTTCTTC,CASSLELRGGEQFF
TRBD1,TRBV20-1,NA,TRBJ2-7,TGCAGTGCTGACCGGGACAGTCAGTACTTC,CSADRDSQYF
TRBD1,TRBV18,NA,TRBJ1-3,TGTGCCAGCTCACTGGGGACAGTTTCTGGAAACACCATATATTTT,CASSLGTVSGNTIYF
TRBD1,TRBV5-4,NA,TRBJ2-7,TGTGCCAGCAGCTTGGAACAGGGGCCCTACGAGCAGTACTTC,CASSLEQGPYEQYF
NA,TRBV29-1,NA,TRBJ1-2,TGCAGCGTGCTGGGGGGGTCATACGGCTACACCTTC,CSVLGGSYGYTF
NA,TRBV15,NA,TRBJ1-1,TGTGCCACCAGCGGGGGACTAGCGGGAGGGAGGGATGAAGCTTTCTTT,CATSGGLAGGRDEAFF